The 26 T cell receptor beta chains presented below share a single source sample, sequenced in a study of post-analysis software for immune sequencing data. Every TCR beta cDNA library bore unique molecular identifiers. In TCRdb, the PCR reads were re-called with MiXCR into one record per CDR3 protein. The sample carries around 770,000 distinct CDR3 sequences, more than 45% recorded once. The antigens these receptors bind are not known. Study outcomes and limitations: About 5 TRBV segments appeared more often in patients than in controls, and TRBV5-6, TRBV5-1 and TRBV20-1 were among these.

Input material: blood. These receptors came from a girl between 5 and 17 years old with multiple sclerosis.

CDR3 nucleotide sequence: TGTGCCAGCAGGCCCTACGACAATGAGCAGTTCTTC. This translates into CASRPYDNEQFF. The V and J genes are TRBV6-2 or TRBV6-3 and TRBJ2-1; D uncertain. Trimming shortened V by 6 bases and J by 5 bases, and 8 bases separated the two germline ends. The CDR3 consists of 12 residues. Per germline, CDR1 MNHEY and CDR2 SVGEGT.

This clonotype showed up just a few times. The chain has TRBV20-1 and TRBJ2-1; 9 bases map to TRBD2. The CDR3 is 16 residues long. CDR1 DFQATT and CDR2 SNEGSKA come from the germline V gene (reference sequence). Losses at the gene ends were 6 bases for V and 0 bases for J; bases not matched to a gene: 9. This CDR3 reads CSARTISGSSYNEQFF. The CDR3, as DNA: TGCAGTGCGAGGACCATTAGCGGGAGCTCCTACAATGAGCAGTTCTTC.

The genes are TRBV12-3 or TRBV12-4 and TRBJ1-2, with a tentative D call TRBD1 (5 bases). Trimming pared 1 base from V and 2 bases from J, leaving 8 bases between. The CDR3 totals 14 residues. The CDR3 loop reads CASSLGGVNYGYTF. The DNA for the CDR3 is TGTGCCAGCAGTTTAGGGGGGGTGAACTATGGCTACACCTTC.

Turning to this clonotype: The junction shows a germline mismatch at one end, possibly a read error. This chain uses TRBV29-1 with TRBJ1-5; D uncertain. The CDR3 runs 13 residues. CDR1 and CDR2 from the germline V gene are SQVTM and ANQGSEA. The CDR3 protein is CSAETGSNQPQHF. The CDR3 nucleotides read TGCAGCGCTGAAACGGGTAGCAATCAGCCCCAGCATTTT.

The gene calls are TRBV3-1 and TRBJ2-1, with D unresolved. V was trimmed by 4 bases and J by 0 bases, leaving 13 bases between them. This CDR3 region has 16 residues. Germline V lookup: CDR1 LGHDT, CDR2 YNNKEL (reference sequence). CDR3 sequence: CASSLGPDLSYNEQFF. Written as DNA, the CDR3 is TGTGCCAGCAGCCTCGGCCCAGACCTCTCCTACAATGAGCAGTTCTTC.

The rearrangement joins TRBV5-1 to TRBJ2-7; D possibly corresponds to TRBD2 (6 bases). CDR1 is SGHRS and CDR2 is YFSETQ in the germline V gene. V lost 4 bases and J 0 bases, leaving 14 bases between the germline ends. CDR3 size: 15 residues. The CDR3 DNA is TGCGCCAGCAGCGTTGGGGACGGGAGCTCCTACGAGCAGTACTTC. This gives the protein CASSVGDGSSYEQYF.

The J gene is TRBJ2-1, the V gene TRBV5-1; D might be TRBD2 (6 bases). Germline CDR1 SGHRS, CDR2 YFSETQ. The CDR3 extends over 16 amino acids. V lost 0 bases and J lost 2, with 12 bases in between. The CDR3 loop is CASSLDVAAPYNEQFF. DNA for the CDR3: TGCGCCAGCAGCTTGGATGTAGCGGCCCCCTACAATGAGCAGTTCTTC.

The CDR3 DNA reads as TGTGCCAGCAGGGAGCCGGGACAGGGCTCCTACGAGCAGTACTTC. Amino acids: CASREPGQGSYEQYF. V gene TRBV6-6 combines with J gene TRBJ2-7, with 9 bases fitting TRBD1. This CDR3 contains 15 residues. V shed 6 bases, J shed 0 bases, and the junction held 6 bases outside the gene matches. The germline CDR1 and CDR2 sequences are MNHNY and SVGAGI (reference sequence).

The CDR3 spells CASSPNPRTFNAGEQFF. The DNA of the CDR3 is TGTGCCAGCAGCCCCAACCCTAGAACATTTAACGCAGGTGAGCAGTTCTTC. The gene calls are TRBV3-1 and TRBJ2-1, with unresolved D. This CDR3 is built from 17 residues. Germline V gene lookup returns CDR1 LGHDT and CDR2 YNNKEL (reference sequence). V lost 4 bases and J lost 9, with 25 bases in between.

J is TRBJ2-1 and V is TRBV24-1; D is tentatively TRBD1 or TRBD2 (5 bases each). V was pared by 5 bases and J by 9 bases, with 7 bases between. CDR3 length: 11 amino acids. Germline loops: CDR1 KGHDR, CDR2 SFDVKD. In DNA form, the CDR3 reads TGTGCCACCAGTGGGGGGAGTGAGCAGTTCTTC. Its protein is CATSGGSEQFF.

Worth noting for this clonotype: The germline gene is not matched at one end of the junction; a read error may be the cause. The chain couples TRBV24-1 to TRBJ2-3; TRBD1 agrees at 7 bases. This CDR3 has 16 amino acids. Germline V gene data show CDR1 as KGHDR and CDR2 as SFDVKD. CDR3 in amino acids: CATSDSGTAYTDAQYF. Written as DNA, the CDR3 is TGTGCCACCAGTGATTCCGGGACAGCCTACACAGATGCGCAGTATTTT.

This clonotype was detected a few times. This chain links TRBV5-1 with TRBJ2-1; 8 nucleotides line up with TRBD1. Germline values: CDR1 SGHRS, CDR2 YFSETQ. The CDR3 extends over 15 amino acids. With V trimmed by 4 bases and J by 3 bases, 6 bases remained unmatched. This CDR3 reads CASSIGQGGYNEQFF. CDR3 sequence (DNA): TGCGCCAGCAGCATCGGACAGGGTGGCTACAATGAGCAGTTCTTC.

The chain carries TRBV5-1 and TRBJ2-3; TRBD1 aligns across 7 bases. Germline CDR1 SGHRS, CDR2 YFSETQ. The ends lost 4 bases at V and 2 bases at J; junction bases unmatched: 13. The CDR3 sequence is 17 residues long. CDR3 region: CASSPGGQHEFTDTQYF. The CDR3 DNA reads as TGCGCCAGCAGCCCAGGGGGACAGCACGAATTCACAGATACGCAGTATTTT.

This chain connects TRBV7-9 to TRBJ2-4; unclear D gene. Per germline, CDR1 SEHNR and CDR2 FQNEAQ (reference sequence). V was trimmed by 5 bases and J by 15 bases, leaving 23 bases between them. The CDR3 is made up of 14 amino acids. The CDR3 here is CASSLEGPGYERYF. CDR3 DNA sequence: TGTGCCAGCAGCCTAGAAGGACCAGGATACGAGCGGTACTTC.

The rearrangement joins TRBV13 to TRBJ2-1; D may be TRBD2 (5 bases). Germline CDR1 PRHDT, CDR2 FYEKMQ (reference sequence). The CDR3 runs 12 residues. Trimming shortened V by 5 bases and J by 8 bases, and 10 bases separated the two germline ends. CDR3 residues: CASSRTRYEQFF. The CDR3 nucleotides read TGTGCCAGCAGCCGAACTAGGTATGAGCAGTTCTTC.

The table lists this clonotype with a few counts. J is TRBJ2-5 and V is TRBV6-5; D might be TRBD1 or TRBD2, each matching 6 bases. The DNA matches TRBJ2-7 better at its end, which makes the J call doubtful. Germline CDR1 MNHEY, CDR2 SVGAGI. The CDR3 has 14 residues. The DNA for the CDR3 is TGTGCCAGCAGTTACCTGTCAGGGGAGGACGAGCAGTACTTC. The encoded protein is CASSYLSGEDEQYF.

The V gene is TRBV10-3, the J gene TRBJ1-1; 9 bases are shared with TRBD1. Germline assignment: CDR1 ENHRY and CDR2 SYGVKD. The CDR3 loop spans 13 amino acids. V lost 11 bases, J lost 0 bases, and 4 bases stayed unmatched. CDR3 nucleotide sequence: TGTGCCGCGGACAGGGGAGTGAACACTGAAGCTTTCTTT. The encoded protein is CAADRGVNTEAFF.

The rearrangement joins TRBV5-1 to TRBJ2-3, with TRBD1 matching over 8 bases. The CDR3 covers 15 residues. V was pared by 1 base and J by 4 bases, with 5 bases of the junction left unmatched. Germline V gene data show CDR1 as SGHRS and CDR2 as YFSETQ. The CDR3 DNA is TGCGCCAGCAGCTTGCTCCAGGGGGCAGCAGATACGCAGTATTTT. Protein sequence: CASSLLQGAADTQYF.

This clonotype was seen only a few times. V usage is TRBV10-3 and J usage is TRBJ2-3; 8 nucleotides match TRBD1. CDR3 length equals 13 residues. From germline, CDR1 is ENHRY and CDR2 SYGVKD. After removal of 8 bases from V and 5 bases from J, the junction contained 6 bases not matched to a gene. The CDR3: CAIGSRGLDTQYF. As DNA, the CDR3 is TGTGCCATCGGGAGCAGGGGGCTAGATACGCAGTATTTT.

The chain carries TRBV14 and TRBJ2-3, with D perhaps matching TRBD2 (5 bases). V lost 2 bases and J 2 bases, leaving 14 bases between the germline ends. The V gene's germline CDR1 is SGHDN and CDR2 FVKESK. The CDR3 runs to 16 residues. The CDR3 region has the DNA TGTGCCAGCAGCCAATTAACTAGTTCCCCCACAGATACGCAGTATTTT. Translation gives CASSQLTSSPTDTQYF.

The chain has TRBV12-3 or TRBV12-4 and TRBJ2-1; unclear D gene. This CDR3 is built from 11 residues. The V and J ends lost 5 bases and 8 bases respectively, with 7 bases between them. CDR3 sequence: CASSTIYEQFF. CDR3 nucleotide sequence: TGTGCCAGCAGTACTATCTATGAGCAGTTCTTC.

The rearrangement links TRBV15 to TRBJ1-5, with D uncertain. The germline V gene has CDR1 LNHNV and CDR2 YYDKDF (reference sequence). V was cut by 0 bases and J by 2 bases, with 8 bases left in between. The CDR3 covers 15 residues. CDR3 sequence reads: CATSREGMGNQPQHF. CDR3 DNA: TGTGCCACCAGCAGAGAGGGAATGGGCAATCAGCCCCAGCATTTT.

This chain joins TRBV7-2 and TRBJ2-1; a possible D gene is TRBD1 (5 bases). This CDR3 region has 15 residues. Trimming left V 5 bases short and J 5 bases short, with 16 bases between. Germline CDR1 is SGHTA and CDR2 is FQGNSA. CDR3 DNA sequence: TGTGCCAGCAGCCCCACAGGTACTGCCCACAATGAGCAGTTCTTC. This translates into CASSPTGTAHNEQFF.

This chain joins TRBV7-9 and TRBJ2-1; 12 bases align to TRBD2. The CDR3 sequence is 19 residues long. Losses at the gene ends were 5 bases for V and 2 bases for J; bases not matched to a gene: 13. CDR1 and CDR2 (germline): SEHNR, FQNEAQ (reference sequence). CDR3 coding DNA: TGTGCCAGCAGCCCCTACTCTCGACTAGCGGGAGACACCTACAATGAGCAGTTCTTC. Translated: CASSPYSRLAGDTYNEQFF.

V usage is TRBV4-3 and J usage is TRBJ1-5; D is undetermined. The CDR3 is 15 residues long. The germline V gene has CDR1 LGHNA and CDR2 YSLEER. V was pared by 3 bases and J by 3 bases, with 12 bases between. The CDR3 protein is CASSQDALDNQPQHF. CDR3 in DNA: TGCGCCAGCAGCCAGGATGCCTTGGACAATCAGCCCCAGCATTTT.

This clonotype was detected a few times. The chain links TRBV7-2 to TRBJ2-3; 9 bases fit TRBD2. The CDR3 is 14 amino acids. Trimming at V came to 6 bases and at J to 6 bases, leaving 7 bases not matched to a gene. The germline gives CDR1 SGHTA, CDR2 FQGNSA. The CDR3 region is CASSSSGIRDTQYF. DNA of the CDR3: TGTGCCAGCAGTTCTAGCGGGATAAGGGATACGCAGTATTTT. Supplemented by reference TRBV7-2 and TRBJ2-3, the full variable domain reads GAGVSQSPSNKVTEKGKDVELRCDPISGHTALYWYRQSLGQGLEFLIYFQGNSAPDKSGLPSDRFSAERTGGSVSTLTIQRTQQEDSAVYLCASSSSGIRDTQYFGPGTRLTVL.